These 19 T cell receptor beta chains were sequenced from one sample in a study of spatial heterogeneity in lung cancer. Findings and caveats of the study: Within tumors, counts of expanded alpha and beta TCRs tracked tumor mutation counts.

Using its own MiXCR run on the 5' RACE reads, TCRdb lists one record per CDR3 protein. The table records more than 15,000 distinct CDR3 sequences, about 6.3% of them present only once. The antigens of these receptors remain unknown. Regarding time point: sample taken at primary tumor resection. Specimen: lung tumor tissue, collected at surgery. The receptors were gathered from a female donor with early-stage non-small cell lung cancer.

This clonotype was picked up many times. V and J are TRBV9 and TRBJ1-3, with 7 bases matching TRBD1. CDR3 length: 15 amino acids. Losses at the gene ends were 2 bases for V and 1 base for J; bases not matched to a gene: 3. CDR1 is SGDLS, CDR2 YYNGEE, per germline. CDR3 DNA sequence: TGTGCCAGCAGCGTGACGACAGGGTCTGGAAACACCATATATTTT. This translates into CASSVTTGSGNTIYF.

This chain links TRBV6-5 with TRBJ2-5, with D perhaps matching TRBD2 (5 bases). CDR3 length equals 15 residues. Per germline, CDR1 MNHEY and CDR2 SVGAGI. V lost 2 bases and J lost 5, with 15 bases in between. This CDR3 is CASSYGSGALETQYF. CDR3 nucleotides: TGTGCCAGCAGTTACGGGAGTGGAGCATTGGAGACCCAGTACTTC.

The chain couples TRBV7-2 to TRBJ2-3, with 13 bases that match TRBD2. Germline CDR1 is SGHTA and CDR2 is FQGNSA. J gave up 10 bases and V 5 bases, and 6 bases lay outside the gene matches. The CDR3 spans 14 residues. CDR3 bases: TGTGCCAGCAGCCACGGGACTAGCGGGACACCGCAGTATTTT. It codes for CASSHGTSGTPQYF.

This clonotype was seen ten or more times. The rearrangement links TRBV20-1 to TRBJ2-7; 7 bases agree with TRBD2. The CDR3 sequence is 14 residues long. Germline V gives CDR1 DFQATT, CDR2 SNEGSKA (reference sequence). With V trimmed by 3 bases and J by 6 bases, 11 bases remained unmatched. CDR3: CSASAGGSTVEQYF. The CDR3, as DNA: TGCAGTGCTAGCGCCGGCGGGAGTACGGTCGAGCAGTACTTC.

The table lists this clonotype with many counts. This rearrangement joins TRBV20-1 to TRBJ2-3; 14 bases are shared with TRBD2. Unmatched junction bases numbered 4, after V lost 0 bases and J lost 5 bases. From germline, CDR1 is DFQATT and CDR2 SNEGSKA (reference sequence). CDR3 size: 16 residues. The CDR3 nucleotides are TGCAGTGCTAGAGACCACGGACTAGCGGGAGGAGATACGCAGTATTTT. Translating gives CSARDHGLAGGDTQYF.

In its sample, this clonotype ranks as medium-sized. The chain couples TRBV27 to TRBJ1-6; 7 bases line up with TRBD1. Germline lookup yields CDR1 MNHEY and CDR2 SMNVEV (reference sequence). Trimming took 5 bases from V and 0 from J; bases not matched to a gene: 4. This CDR3 spans 16 amino acids. CDR3 amino acids: CASSTRQGSYNSPLHF. As DNA, the CDR3 is TGTGCCAGCAGTACCCGACAGGGCTCCTATAATTCACCCCTCCACTTT.

This clonotype has at least ten counts. V and J are TRBV7-2 and TRBJ1-4, with D possibly being TRBD1 (6 bases). CDR3 length: 14 amino acids. The V end was cut by 3 bases, the J end by 4 bases, with 9 bases between. Germline V gene lookup returns CDR1 SGHTA and CDR2 FQGNSA. The CDR3 nucleotides read TGTGCCAGCAGCTTCGGGACAAATAATGAAAAACTGTTTTTT. This encodes CASSFGTNNEKLFF.

The chain couples TRBV18 to TRBJ1-5; D not certain. The CDR3 length is 14 residues. The germline V gene has CDR1 KGHSH and CDR2 LQKENI. V was clipped by 3 bases and J by 5 bases, with 11 bases between them. In DNA form, the CDR3 reads TGTGCCAGCTCACCCGGATCCGGGGATCAGCCCCAGCATTTT. Residues: CASSPGSGDQPQHF. The entire variable domain, with the rest obtained from reference TRBV18 and TRBJ1-5, is as follows: NAGVMQNPRHLVRRRGQEARLRCSPMKGHSHVYWYRQLPEEGLKFMVYLQKENIIDESGMPKERFSAEFPKEGPSILRIQQVVRGDSAAYFCASSPGSGDQPQHFGDGTRLSIL.

The table lists this clonotype with many counts. The chain has TRBV5-1 and TRBJ1-5, with 7 bases lining up with TRBD1. The junction had 6 bases not matched to a gene; V was cut back by 1 base and J by 5 bases. The length of the CDR3 is 15 residues. The V gene's germline CDR1 is SGHRS and CDR2 YFSETQ. CDR3 sequence reads: CASSLWAGGDQPQHF. The CDR3 coding sequence is TGCGCCAGCAGCTTGTGGGCAGGGGGTGATCAGCCCCAGCATTTT.

J is TRBJ1-5 and V is TRBV5-8; D remains ambiguous. The CDR3 has 14 amino acids. The V end lost 1 base, the J end lost 1 base, and 6 bases lay between the germline ends. CDR1 is SGHTS, CDR2 YDEGEE, per germline. CDR3 nucleotides: TGTGCCAGCAGCTTGTACAGCAGCAATCAGCCCCAGCATTTT. Translating gives CASSLYSSNQPQHF.

The V call is TRBV2, the J call TRBJ1-2; D is ambiguous. V lost 7 bases and J 4 bases, leaving 10 bases between the germline ends. The CDR3 sequence is 12 residues long. Germline V gene data show CDR1 as SNHLY and CDR2 as FYNNEI. The CDR3 region is CASKVEGYGYTF. The CDR3 nucleotides are TGTGCCAGCAAAGTTGAGGGCTATGGCTACACCTTC.

There are many counts of this clonotype. The chain uses TRBV5-1 and TRBJ2-1; tentatively, D is TRBD2 (6 bases). The germline V gene has CDR1 SGHRS and CDR2 YFSETQ. This CDR3 contains 15 residues. The V end lost 0 bases, the J end lost 3 bases, and 10 bases lay between the germline ends. Here the CDR3 DNA reads TGCGCCAGCAGCTTGGATGGAGGGCGCTACAATGAGCAGTTCTTC. This translates into CASSLDGGRYNEQFF.

This clonotype was observed at least ten times. The chain has TRBV7-9 and TRBJ1-1; unclear D gene. The CDR3 runs to 14 residues. With 1 base removed from V and 0 bases from J, the gap between germline ends came to 6 bases. Germline V gene sequence: CDR1 SEHNR, CDR2 FQNEAQ (reference sequence). The CDR3, as DNA: TGTGCCAGCAGCTTAGGAAACATGAACACTGAAGCTTTCTTT. Translated: CASSLGNMNTEAFF.

This clonotype was recorded many times. The chain uses TRBV18 and TRBJ2-7, with 11 bases fitting TRBD1. Germline V gene data show CDR1 as KGHSH and CDR2 as LQKENI. V was pared by 8 bases and J by 1 base, with 10 bases of the junction left unmatched. The CDR3 length is 16 residues. For the CDR3, the DNA is TGTGCCAGCACAACGGGGACAGGGGGACGGTCCTACGAGCAGTACTTC. Translation: CASTTGTGGRSYEQYF.

This clonotype was recorded at least ten times. This chain joins TRBV12-3 or TRBV12-4 and TRBJ2-6; D is possibly TRBD1 (5 bases). The CDR3 runs to 16 residues. V was pared by 2 bases and J by 2 bases, with 10 bases between. The CDR3 nucleotides read TGTGCCAGCAGTTTATATGGGGCCCCTGGGGCCAACGTCCTGACTTTC. This encodes CASSLYGAPGANVLTF.

This clonotype is classed as medium-sized. This chain connects TRBV14 to TRBJ2-7, with D possibly TRBD2 on 5 matching bases. Trimming removed 2 bases from V and 3 bases from J, with 11 bases in between. The CDR3 length is 14 residues. CDR1 is SGHDN, CDR2 FVKESK, per germline. In DNA, the CDR3 is TGTGCCAGCAGCCAATCCAGCGGTGTCTACGAGCAGTACTTC. It yields the protein CASSQSSGVYEQYF.

This clonotype showed up many times. V and J are TRBV5-1 and TRBJ1-1; D not resolved. The germline V gene has CDR1 SGHRS and CDR2 YFSETQ. The CDR3 is 16 residues long. V was trimmed by 4 bases and J by 0 bases, leaving 16 bases between them. DNA for the CDR3: TGCGCCAGCAGCCCCGCGTCGGGCCATATGAACACTGAAGCTTTCTTT. It translates to CASSPASGHMNTEAFF.

The sample holds many counts of this clonotype. J is TRBJ2-3 and V is TRBV7-6; D tentatively fits TRBD1 or TRBD2 (5 bases each). The CDR3 consists of 14 residues. Germline loops: CDR1 SGHVS, CDR2 FNYEAQ. Deletions cut 2 bases from V and 1 base from J, with 7 bases between. CDR3 loop: CASSLQGGTDTQYF. The CDR3 nucleotides are TGTGCCAGCAGCTTACAGGGAGGCACAGATACGCAGTATTTT.

This clonotype has more than one count but fewer than ten. V usage is TRBV3-1 and J usage is TRBJ1-4, with 7 nucleotides matching TRBD1. Germline V gene lookup returns CDR1 LGHDT and CDR2 YNNKEL (reference sequence). CDR3 length equals 17 residues. The trim removed 4 bases at V and 6 bases at J, leaving 14 bases unmatched. This CDR3 reads CASSPRQGSGGYEKLFF. CDR3 sequence (DNA): TGTGCCAGCAGCCCCCGACAGGGCTCTGGGGGTTATGAAAAACTGTTTTTT.